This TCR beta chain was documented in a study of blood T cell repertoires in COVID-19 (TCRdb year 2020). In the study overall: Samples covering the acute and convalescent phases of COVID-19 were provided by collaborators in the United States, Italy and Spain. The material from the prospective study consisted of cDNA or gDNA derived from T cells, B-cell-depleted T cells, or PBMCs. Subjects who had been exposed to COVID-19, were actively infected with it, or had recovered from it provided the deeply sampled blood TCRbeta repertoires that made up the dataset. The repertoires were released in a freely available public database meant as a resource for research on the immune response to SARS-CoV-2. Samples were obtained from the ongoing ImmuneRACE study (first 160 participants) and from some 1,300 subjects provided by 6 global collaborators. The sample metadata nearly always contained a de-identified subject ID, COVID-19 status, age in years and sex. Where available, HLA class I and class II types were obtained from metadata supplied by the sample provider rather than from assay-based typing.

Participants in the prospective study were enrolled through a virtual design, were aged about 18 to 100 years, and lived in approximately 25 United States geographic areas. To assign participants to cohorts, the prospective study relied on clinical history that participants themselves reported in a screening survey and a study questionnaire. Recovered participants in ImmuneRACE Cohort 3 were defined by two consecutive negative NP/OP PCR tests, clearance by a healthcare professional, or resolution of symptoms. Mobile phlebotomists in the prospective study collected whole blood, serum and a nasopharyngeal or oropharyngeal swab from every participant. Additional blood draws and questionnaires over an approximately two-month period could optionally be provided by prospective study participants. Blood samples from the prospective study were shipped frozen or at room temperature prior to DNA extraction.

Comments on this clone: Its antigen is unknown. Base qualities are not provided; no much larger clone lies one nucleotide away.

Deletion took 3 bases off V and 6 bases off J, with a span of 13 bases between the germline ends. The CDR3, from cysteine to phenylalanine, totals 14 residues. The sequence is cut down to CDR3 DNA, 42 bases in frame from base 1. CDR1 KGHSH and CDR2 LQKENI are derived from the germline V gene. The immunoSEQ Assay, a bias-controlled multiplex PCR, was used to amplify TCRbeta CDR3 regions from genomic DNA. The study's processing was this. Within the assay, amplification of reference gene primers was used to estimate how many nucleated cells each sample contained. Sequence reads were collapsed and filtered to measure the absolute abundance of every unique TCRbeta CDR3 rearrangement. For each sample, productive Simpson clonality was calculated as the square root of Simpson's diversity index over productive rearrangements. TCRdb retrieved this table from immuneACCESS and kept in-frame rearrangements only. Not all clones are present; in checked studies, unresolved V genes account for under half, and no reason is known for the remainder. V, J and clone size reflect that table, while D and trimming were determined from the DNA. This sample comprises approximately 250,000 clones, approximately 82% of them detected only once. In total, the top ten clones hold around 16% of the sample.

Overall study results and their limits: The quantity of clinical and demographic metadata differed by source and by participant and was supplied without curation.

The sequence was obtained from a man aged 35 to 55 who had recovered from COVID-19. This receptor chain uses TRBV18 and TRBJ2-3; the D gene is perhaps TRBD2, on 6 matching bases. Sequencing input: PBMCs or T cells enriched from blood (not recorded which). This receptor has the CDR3 CASSPLGTADTQYF. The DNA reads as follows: TGTGCCAGCTCACCCTTAGGGACTGCTGATACGCAGTATTTT. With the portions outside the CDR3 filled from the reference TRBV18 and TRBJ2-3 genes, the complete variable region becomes NAGVMQNPRHLVRRRGQEARLRCSPMKGHSHVYWYRQLPEEGLKFMVYLQKENIIDESGMPKERFSAEFPKEGPSILRIQQVVRGDSAAYFCASSPLGTADTQYFGPGTRLTVL.